These 11 T cell receptor beta chains originate from one sample sequenced in a study of blood T cell repertoires in COVID-19. The table came from immunoSEQ multiplex PCR; TCRdb's copy has only in-frame clones and leaves some out. This sample has 340,000 or so clones, with about four fifths found just once. Sequenced: peripheral blood. The receptors stem from a man younger than 40 with active or convalescent COVID-19.

This clone was picked up one time. V is TRBV19 and J is TRBJ1-6; D gene uncertain. This CDR3 has 13 residues. Germline V gene data show CDR1 as LNHDA and CDR2 as SQIVND (reference sequence). V lost 9 bases and J lost 3, with 9 bases in between. CDR3 nucleotide sequence: TGTGCCAGCAACAGCCTCTATAATTCACCCCTCCACTTT. Protein: CASNSLYNSPLHF.

This clone was observed once. The rearrangement joins TRBV2 to TRBJ1-5; 9 nucleotides align to TRBD1. Looked up from germline, CDR1 is SNHLY and CDR2 is FYNNEI. The ends lost 6 bases at V and 7 bases at J; junction bases unmatched: 13. This CDR3 comprises 16 residues. The chain's CDR3 is CASSRDRVRGGQPQHF. CDR3 DNA sequence: TGTGCCAGCAGCCGGGACAGGGTACGGGGGGGCCAGCCCCAGCATTTT.

The V call is TRBV5-4, the J call TRBJ2-1; 12 bases align to TRBD2. The CDR3 spans 15 residues. CDR1 and CDR2 (germline): SGHNT, YYREEE (reference sequence). The V gene end was trimmed by 6 bases and the J gene end by 4 bases; junction bases not matched to a gene: 5. CDR3 loop: CASTPLAGGYNEQFF. The CDR3 bases are TGTGCCAGCACCCCGCTAGCGGGAGGGTACAATGAGCAGTTCTTC.

V usage is TRBV10-3 and J usage is TRBJ2-1; 8 bases are shared with TRBD2. V gave up 8 bases and J gave up 3 bases; unmatched junction bases: 9. CDR3 length: 15 residues. Germline V gives CDR1 ENHRY, CDR2 SYGVKD. CDR3 nucleotides: TGTGCCATCGGGGGTAGCGGGGTGAGCTACAATGAGCAGTTCTTC. Amino acids: CAIGGSGVSYNEQFF.

A single count supports this clone. The chain is built from TRBV5-1 and TRBJ1-5; D is perhaps TRBD1 (6 bases). The CDR3 totals 15 residues. V lost 0 bases, J lost 6 bases, and 13 bases lay in between. Germline values: CDR1 SGHRS, CDR2 YFSETQ. CDR3: CASSLVGDIGQPQHF. The CDR3 DNA reads TGCGCCAGCAGCTTGGTAGGGGACATAGGTCAGCCCCAGCATTTT.

This clone was seen more than once but under ten times. V and J are TRBV30 and TRBJ2-1, with D tentatively TRBD1 (6 bases). Germline V CDR1 and CDR2: GTSNPN, SVGIG (reference sequence). V shed 2 bases and J shed 7 bases, with 15 bases lying between them. CDR3 length equals 14 residues. CDR3 sequence reads: CAWSFGQGRNEQFF. The CDR3 DNA reads TGTGCCTGGAGTTTCGGGCAGGGGCGGAATGAGCAGTTCTTC.

The V gene is TRBV4-2, the J gene TRBJ2-3; weak D call: TRBD2 (6 bases). The germline V gene has CDR1 LGHNA and CDR2 YNFKEQ. The CDR3 spans 17 residues. V gave up 0 bases and J gave up 2 bases, with 15 bases separating them. The CDR3 DNA is TGTGCCAGCAGCCAAGAAACGGGACTGGGATACACAGATACGCAGTATTTT. The encoded protein is CASSQETGLGYTDTQYF.

CDR3 sequence reads: CASSLGGGNTEAFF. The CDR3 region has the DNA TGTGCCAGCAGCTTAGGGGGCGGGAACACTGAAGCTTTCTTT. The V call is TRBV7-9, the J call TRBJ1-1, with D possibly matching TRBD1 (5 bases). Germline-derived CDR1 and CDR2 are SEHNR and FQNEAQ (reference sequence). This CDR3 is 14 amino acids long. Trimming removed 1 base at V and 1 base at J, with 7 bases between.

This clone has only one observation. The CDR3 protein is CASSLGGDSYEQYF. DNA for the CDR3: TGTGCCAGCAGCCTGGGGGGGGACTCCTACGAGCAGTACTTC. The V call is TRBV11-2, the J call TRBJ2-7; 7 bases align to TRBD2. Losses at the gene ends were 5 bases for V and 0 bases for J; bases not matched to a gene: 4. The CDR3 contains 14 residues. Germline loops: CDR1 SGHAT, CDR2 FQNNGV.

V gene TRBV9 combines with J gene TRBJ2-2; D call uncertain. V was cut by 4 bases and J by 4 bases, with 11 bases left in between. Germline V gene lookup returns CDR1 SGDLS and CDR2 YYNGEE. This CDR3 is built from 14 residues. The CDR3 sequence is CASSPRSVTGELFF. As DNA, the CDR3 is TGTGCCAGCAGCCCCCGATCAGTCACCGGGGAGCTGTTTTTT. The full variable domain, in which reference TRBV9 and TRBJ2-2 provide the parts outside the CDR3, is DSGVTQTPKHLITATGQRVTLRCSPRSGDLSVYWYQQSLDQGLQFLIQYYNGEERAKGNILERFSAQQFPDLHSELNLSSLELGDSALYFCASSPRSVTGELFFGEGSRLTVL.

This sequence joins TRBV7-2 and TRBJ2-3, with D perhaps matching TRBD2 (6 bases). Trimming stripped 4 bases from V and 0 bases from J, with 14 bases between. The CDR3 is 16 amino acids. CDR1 SGHTA and CDR2 FQGNSA come from the germline V gene. DNA of the CDR3: TGTGCCAGCAGCTCCCGGGGGAAGAAGAGCACAGATACGCAGTATTTT. Translated, it gives CASSSRGKKSTDTQYF.